This T cell receptor beta chain emerged from a study of blood T cells in healthy people across ages (dated by TCRdb to about 2015). Notes on the research overall: In model experiments, template switching captured roughly one uniquely barcoded TCR beta cDNA molecule for every two T cells. The study analyzed two additional independent replicas of 1 million unique cDNA reads from the same blood draw for two donors, one aged 18 to 29 and one aged 80 or older. Age-related changes in TCR beta repertoire diversity were measured in the study by deep sequencing normalized with unique cDNA molecular identifiers. To avoid experimental bias, donors of different ages were distributed randomly across sequencing lanes. The donors were divided into four age groups: young (average around 17 years), middle-aged (almost 40), aged (around 59) and long-lived (roughly 82). The research as a whole found: Compared with the aged group, more naive CD4+ T cells, fewer expanded clones and increased TCR diversity were shown by the long-lived group, suggesting age selection. Observed TCR beta diversity correlated strongly with the percentage of naive T cells measured by flow cytometry. Estimates of total diversity based on one million sequenced T cells were regarded as lower bounds and as underestimates. Because the CMV infection status of the donors was unknown, age-related changes in expanded clonotypes may potentially have been confounded. Since profiling was done on bulk unsorted PBMCs, naive and antigen-experienced compartments could not be conclusively compared. As age increased, observed TCR beta diversity per million T cells dropped in a roughly linear way, and a significant reduction was already evident by age 40.

The approximately 39 donors, aged about 6 to 95 years, were systemically healthy Caucasian individuals from Russia. Each donor gave 8 to 10 milliliters of peripheral blood, collected into EDTA-treated Vacutainer tubes. PBMCs were isolated by Ficoll-Paque density-gradient centrifugation, with at least 7 million obtained per sample. Total RNA was extracted from PBMCs with Trizol reagent, with at least 6 micrograms obtained per sample. Naive CD45RAhigh/CD27high T cell percentages were measured by flow cytometry on a PBMC aliquot from every donor. The CDR3 measures 14 amino acids from cysteine to phenylalanine. Only the CDR3 DNA is retained, 42 bases long and in frame from the first base. According to the germline V gene (reference sequence), CDR1 reads MNHEY and CDR2 reads SMNVEV. Germline trimming amounts to 6 bases on V and 8 bases on J, with 9 as the count of junction bases outside the gene matches.

About this clonotype itself: The antigen it recognizes is unknown. No quality values exist for individual bases; no much larger clone is one base distant.

Library method: 5' RACE. The instrument given in TCRdb is Illumina HiSeq 2500. A second PCR of roughly 6 to 11 cycles was run with a J-beta primer mix and a sample-barcoded 5' primer. A template-switch 5' adaptor carrying 12 random nucleotides introduced a unique molecular identifier onto each TCR beta cDNA molecule. Each sample yielded at least 3 million CDR3-containing paired-end reads. First-strand cDNA was synthesized from all RNA with the Mint cDNA synthesis kit, primed by a TRBC-specific oligonucleotide. After uracil-DNA glycosylase treatment, a first 18-cycle PCR used universal primers M1SS and BC2_uni_R on all cDNA. On the authors' methods: Normalization of each sample was performed by random selection of 1 million high-quality reads, each carrying a distinct molecular identifier. Instead of being binned into consensus sequences, reads with shared molecular identifiers were discarded. MiTCR, with a Q25 quality threshold and the strictest error-elimination algorithm, was used for CDR3 identification, clonotype clustering and error correction. A nonparametric unseen species model with Euler transformation was used to estimate a lower bound on total TCR beta diversity. TCRdb redid the processing of the public reads, applying fastp at Q25 and MiXCR, and retained in-frame beta chains. Entries that share a CDR3 protein sequence are merged under the most common genes and DNA. The V and J calls shown here were made by TCRdb, not taken from the authors' results. Recorded for this sample are about 1 million distinct CDR3 sequences; 40% to 55% of them occurred a single time. The ten most abundant clones make up 15% to 20% of the sample.

The chain uses TRBV27 and TRBJ2-1, with 8 middle bases fitting TRBD2. The sequencing sample was made of blood. The receptor was derived from a woman aged 55 to 70 in good health. The CDR3 reads as follows: CASSERGRYDEQFF. The DNA sequence is as follows: TGTGCCAGCAGCGAGCGGGGGCGTTACGATGAGCAGTTCTTC.